Sequencing of this T cell receptor (beta chain) was carried out in a study of response to subunit inactivated influenza vaccine. Study-wide points: A suggestion made by the authors is that each seasonal influenza vaccination recruits few new T cells.

TCRdb reanalysed the RT-PCR reads using MiXCR and keeps one entry per CDR3 protein. The table records 150,000 to 200,000 distinct CDR3 sequences, about 10% of them present only once. On this clonotype itself: The antigen remains unidentified.

CDR1 MNHEY and CDR2 SMNVEV come from the germline V gene (reference sequence). The V gene end was trimmed by 5 bases and the J gene end by 7 bases; junction bases not matched to a gene: 7. The CDR3 sequence is 15 residues long. Sequences were derived from CD8+ T cells sorted from PBMCs, sampled roughly 24 months after vaccination. The sequence was collected from a man between 50 and 70 years old who received an inactivated influenza vaccine. The chain is built from TRBV27 and TRBJ2-3, with 12 bases lining up with TRBD2. In DNA form, the CDR3 reads TGTGCCAGCAGTATTGGACTAGCGGGATTCCATACGCAGTATTTT. Protein product: CASSIGLAGFHTQYF.